This TCR beta chain came from a study of identical twins. V trimming: 7 bases; J trimming: 4 bases; junction bases outside the gene matches: 11. Germline CDR1 reads SGHDT; CDR2 reads YYEEEE. The CDR3 runs to 16 residues. A single count supports this clonotype. Antigen specificity is unknown. cDNA molecules carried unique molecular identifiers, and template switching added a universal primer site. TCRdb used MiXCR to reprocess the 5' RACE reads, holding one entry per CDR3 protein. Of about 890,000 distinct CDR3 sequences listed, around 12% were seen once; the top ten hold around 1.6%. Findings and caveats of the study: Twins' surplus sharing was weaker for beta out-of-frame sequences.

The sample was also linked to a second study, of yellow fever vaccine responses in identical twins.

The chain combines TRBV5-6 with TRBJ2-2; 9 bases line up with TRBD2. The clonotype was recovered from a woman under 30 in good health. The specimen was PBMCs. For the CDR3, the DNA is TGTGCCAGCCGGGAATGGCGGGGGGGGAGCACCGGGGAGCTGTTTTTT. It encodes CASREWRGGSTGELFF.